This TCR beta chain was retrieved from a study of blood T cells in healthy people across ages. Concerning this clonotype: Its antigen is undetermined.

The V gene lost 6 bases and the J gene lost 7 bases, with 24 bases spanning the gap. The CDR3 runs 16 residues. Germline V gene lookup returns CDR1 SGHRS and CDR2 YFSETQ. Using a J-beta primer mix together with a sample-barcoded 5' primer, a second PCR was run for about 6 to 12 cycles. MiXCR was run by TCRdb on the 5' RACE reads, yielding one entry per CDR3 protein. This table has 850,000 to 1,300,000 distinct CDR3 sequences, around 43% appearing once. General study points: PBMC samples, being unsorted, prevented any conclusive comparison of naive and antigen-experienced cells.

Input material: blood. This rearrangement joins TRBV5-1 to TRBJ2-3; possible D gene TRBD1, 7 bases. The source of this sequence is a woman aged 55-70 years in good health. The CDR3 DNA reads TGCGCCAGCACCCTAACCGAGGGGGCGGGAATGAATACGCAGTATTTT. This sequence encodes CASTLTEGAGMNTQYF.